The clone carrying this TCR beta chain was detected a few times. What it recognizes is unknown. This sample was included in a study of T cells in Graves' hyperthyroidism and ophthalmopathy. Study-wide results and caveats: Before onset, by a median of around 6.4 months, the model predicted ophthalmopathy.

Researchers took RNA transcripts and amplified the TCR beta CDR3 regions from them. HTBI primers were employed in a first-round RT-PCR of the TCR CDR3. TCRdb reanalysed the multiplex PCR reads using MiXCR and keeps one entry per CDR3 protein. In the table there are a few hundred thousand distinct CDR3 sequences, around a sixth of which are singletons. The CDR3 runs to 16 residues. Trimming cost V 6 bases and J 1 base; bases outside gene matches: 10. From germline, CDR1 is SGHTA and CDR2 FQGNSA. This TCR derives from a woman younger than 45 with Graves' hyperthyroidism. The sequenced material came from blood. The genes are TRBV7-2 and TRBJ2-7, with TRBD2 matching over 9 bases. The CDR3 reads CASSRYFSGSSYEQYF. CDR3 nucleotide sequence: TGTGCCAGCAGTCGGTACTTTAGCGGGAGTTCCTACGAGCAGTACTTC.